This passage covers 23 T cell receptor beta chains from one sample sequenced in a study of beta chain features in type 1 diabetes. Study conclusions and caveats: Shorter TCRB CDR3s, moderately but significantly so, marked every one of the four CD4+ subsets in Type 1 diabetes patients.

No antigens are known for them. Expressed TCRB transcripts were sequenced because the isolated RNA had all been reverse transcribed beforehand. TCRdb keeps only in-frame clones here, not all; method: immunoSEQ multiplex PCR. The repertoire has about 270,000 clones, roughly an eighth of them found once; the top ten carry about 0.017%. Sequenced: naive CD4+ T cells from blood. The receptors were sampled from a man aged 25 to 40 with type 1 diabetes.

For the CDR3, the DNA is TGTGCCAGCAGCCCCGGGGGGAAAGATCAGCCCCAGCATTTT. Protein: CASSPGGKDQPQHF. The chain carries TRBV7-9 and TRBJ1-5, with D maybe TRBD1 (5 bases). Trimming cost V 5 bases and J 5 bases, with 13 bases left between them. In germline, CDR1 is SEHNR, CDR2 FQNEAQ (reference sequence). This CDR3 contains 14 residues.

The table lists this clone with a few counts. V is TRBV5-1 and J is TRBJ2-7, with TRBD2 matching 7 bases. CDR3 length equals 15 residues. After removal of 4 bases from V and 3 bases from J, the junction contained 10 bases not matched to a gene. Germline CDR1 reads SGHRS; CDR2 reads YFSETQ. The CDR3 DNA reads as TGCGCCAGCAGCCTGGTGGGGGAGGGCCTCTACGAGCAGTACTTC. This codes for CASSLVGEGLYEQYF.

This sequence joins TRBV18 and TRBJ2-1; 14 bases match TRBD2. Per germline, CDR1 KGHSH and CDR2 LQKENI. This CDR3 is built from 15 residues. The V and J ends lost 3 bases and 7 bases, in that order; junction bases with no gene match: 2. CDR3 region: CASSPTSGGGNEQFF. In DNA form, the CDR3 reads TGTGCCAGCTCACCGACTAGCGGGGGGGGGAATGAGCAGTTCTTC.

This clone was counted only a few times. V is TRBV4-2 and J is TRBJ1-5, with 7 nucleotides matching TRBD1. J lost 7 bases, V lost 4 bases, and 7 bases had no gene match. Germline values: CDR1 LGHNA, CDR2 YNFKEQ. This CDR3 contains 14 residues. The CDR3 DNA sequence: TGTGCCAGCAGCCCCGGGACAGTCGTCCAGCCCCAGCATTTT. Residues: CASSPGTVVQPQHF.

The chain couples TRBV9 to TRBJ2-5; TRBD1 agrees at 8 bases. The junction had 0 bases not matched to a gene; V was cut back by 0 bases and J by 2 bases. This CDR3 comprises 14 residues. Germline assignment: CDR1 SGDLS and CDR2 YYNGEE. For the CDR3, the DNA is TGTGCCAGCAGCGTAGGGGACAGGCAAGAGACCCAGTACTTC. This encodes CASSVGDRQETQYF.

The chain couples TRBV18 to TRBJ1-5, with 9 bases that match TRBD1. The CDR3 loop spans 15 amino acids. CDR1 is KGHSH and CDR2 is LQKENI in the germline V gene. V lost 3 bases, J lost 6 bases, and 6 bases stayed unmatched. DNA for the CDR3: TGTGCCAGCTCACCGGGACAGGGCCTAGGTCAGCCCCAGCATTTT. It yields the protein CASSPGQGLGQPQHF.

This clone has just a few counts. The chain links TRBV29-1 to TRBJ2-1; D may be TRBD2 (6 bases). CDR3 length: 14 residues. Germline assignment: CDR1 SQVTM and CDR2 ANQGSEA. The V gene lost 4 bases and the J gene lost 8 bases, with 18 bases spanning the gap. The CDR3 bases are TGCAGCGTTGTTTTGGGAGTCGGGGGAGATGAGCAGTTCTTC. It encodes CSVVLGVGGDEQFF.

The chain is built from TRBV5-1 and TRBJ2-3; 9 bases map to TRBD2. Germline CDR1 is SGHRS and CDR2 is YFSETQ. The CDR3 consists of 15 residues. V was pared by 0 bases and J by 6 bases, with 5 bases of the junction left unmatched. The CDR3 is CASSLVSSGSDTQYF. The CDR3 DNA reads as TGCGCCAGCAGCTTGGTTAGTAGCGGGAGTGATACGCAGTATTTT.

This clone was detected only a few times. The CDR3 region is CASSPLAGSTDTQYF. The CDR3 DNA follows: TGCGCCAGCAGCCCGCTAGCGGGAAGCACAGATACGCAGTATTTT. This chain connects TRBV4-3 to TRBJ2-3, with 9 bases fitting TRBD2. V was clipped by 4 bases and J by 0 bases; unmatched bases: 2. The CDR3 has 15 residues. Germline assignment: CDR1 LGHNA and CDR2 YSLEER.

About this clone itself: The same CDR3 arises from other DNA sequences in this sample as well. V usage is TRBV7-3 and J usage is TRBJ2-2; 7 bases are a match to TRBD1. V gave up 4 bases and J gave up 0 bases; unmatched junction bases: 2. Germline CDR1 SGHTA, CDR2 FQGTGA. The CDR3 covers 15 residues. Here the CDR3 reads CASSSGTANTGELFF. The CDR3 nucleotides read TGTGCCAGCAGCTCCGGGACAGCGAACACCGGGGAGCTGTTTTTT.

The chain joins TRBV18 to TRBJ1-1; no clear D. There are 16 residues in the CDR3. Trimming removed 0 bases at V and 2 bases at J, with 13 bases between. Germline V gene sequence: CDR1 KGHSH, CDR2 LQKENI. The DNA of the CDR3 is TGTGCCAGCTCACCACCGTCCGGGGTAACTAACACTGAAGCTTTCTTT. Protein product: CASSPPSGVTNTEAFF.

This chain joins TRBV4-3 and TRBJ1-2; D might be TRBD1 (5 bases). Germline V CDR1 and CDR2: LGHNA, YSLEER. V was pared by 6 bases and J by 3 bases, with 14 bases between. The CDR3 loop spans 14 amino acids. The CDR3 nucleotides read TGCGCCAGCAGGAAGTCTTCGGGGGACTATGGCTACACCTTC. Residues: CASRKSSGDYGYTF.

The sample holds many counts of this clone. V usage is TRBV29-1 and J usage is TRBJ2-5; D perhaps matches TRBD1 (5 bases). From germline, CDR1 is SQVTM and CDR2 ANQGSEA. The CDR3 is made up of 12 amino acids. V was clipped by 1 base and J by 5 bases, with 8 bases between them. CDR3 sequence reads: CSVEGQGETQYF. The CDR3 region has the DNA TGCAGCGTTGAAGGTCAGGGCGAGACCCAGTACTTC.

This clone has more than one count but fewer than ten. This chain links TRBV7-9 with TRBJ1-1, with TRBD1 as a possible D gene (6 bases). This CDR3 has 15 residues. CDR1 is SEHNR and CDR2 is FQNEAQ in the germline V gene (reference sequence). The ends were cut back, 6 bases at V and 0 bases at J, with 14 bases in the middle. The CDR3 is CASSYQGTLNTEAFF. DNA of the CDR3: TGTGCCAGCAGTTACCAGGGGACATTGAACACTGAAGCTTTCTTT.

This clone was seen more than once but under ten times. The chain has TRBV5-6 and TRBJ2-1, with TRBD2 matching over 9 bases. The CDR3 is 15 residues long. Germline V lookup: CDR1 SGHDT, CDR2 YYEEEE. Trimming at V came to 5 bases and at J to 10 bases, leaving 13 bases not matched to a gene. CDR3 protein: CASSPTVAGVREQFF. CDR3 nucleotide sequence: TGTGCCAGCAGTCCCACGGTAGCGGGAGTGCGGGAGCAGTTCTTC.

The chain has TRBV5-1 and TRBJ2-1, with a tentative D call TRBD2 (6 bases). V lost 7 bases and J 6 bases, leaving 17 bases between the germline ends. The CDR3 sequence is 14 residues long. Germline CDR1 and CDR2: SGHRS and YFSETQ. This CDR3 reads CASHFTGVSNEQFF. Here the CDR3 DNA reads TGCGCCAGCCATTTCACGGGAGTAAGCAATGAGCAGTTCTTC.

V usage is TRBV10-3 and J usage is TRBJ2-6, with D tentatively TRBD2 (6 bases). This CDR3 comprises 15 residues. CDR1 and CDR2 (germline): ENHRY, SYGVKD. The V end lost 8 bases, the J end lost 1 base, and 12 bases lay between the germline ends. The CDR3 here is CAIAPGRSGANVLTF. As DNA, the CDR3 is TGTGCCATCGCGCCAGGGAGGTCTGGGGCCAACGTCCTGACTTTC.

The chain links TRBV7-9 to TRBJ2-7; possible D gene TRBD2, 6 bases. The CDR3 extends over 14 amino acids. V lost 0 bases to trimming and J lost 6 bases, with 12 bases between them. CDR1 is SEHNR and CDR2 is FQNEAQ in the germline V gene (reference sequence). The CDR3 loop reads CASSLAWRGSEQYF. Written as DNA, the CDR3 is TGTGCCAGCAGCTTAGCTTGGCGGGGTTCCGAGCAGTACTTC.

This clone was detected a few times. The CDR3 sequence is CASSAGQGYEQFF. In DNA, the CDR3 is TGTGCCAGCTCGGCGGGACAGGGGTATGAGCAGTTCTTC. The chain joins TRBV18 to TRBJ2-1; TRBD1 matches at 10 bases. The V gene's germline CDR1 is KGHSH and CDR2 LQKENI. The CDR3 spans 13 residues. Trimming at V came to 6 bases and at J to 8 bases, leaving 4 bases not matched to a gene.

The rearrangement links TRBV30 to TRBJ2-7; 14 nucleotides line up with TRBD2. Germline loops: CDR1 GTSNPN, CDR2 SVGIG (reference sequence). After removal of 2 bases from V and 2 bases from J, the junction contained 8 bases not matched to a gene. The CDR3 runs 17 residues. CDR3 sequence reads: CAWSPAWTSGRTYEQYF. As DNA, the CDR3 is TGTGCCTGGAGTCCCGCGTGGACTAGCGGGAGGACCTACGAGCAGTACTTC.

This chain's CDR3 is CASSFQRVKEQYF. CDR3 bases: TGTGCCAGCAGTTTCCAGCGGGTAAAGGAGCAGTACTTC. The chain uses TRBV28 and TRBJ2-7; D might be TRBD2 (6 bases). This CDR3 has 13 residues. With 3 bases removed from V and 7 bases from J, the gap between germline ends came to 13 bases. Germline CDR1 and CDR2: MDHEN and SYDVKM.

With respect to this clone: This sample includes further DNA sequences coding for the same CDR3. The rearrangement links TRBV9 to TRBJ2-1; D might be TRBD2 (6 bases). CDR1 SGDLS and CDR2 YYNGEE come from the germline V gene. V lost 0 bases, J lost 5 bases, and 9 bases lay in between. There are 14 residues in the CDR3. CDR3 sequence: CASSVGRGNNEQFF. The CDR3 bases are TGTGCCAGCAGCGTAGGGCGGGGCAACAATGAGCAGTTCTTC.

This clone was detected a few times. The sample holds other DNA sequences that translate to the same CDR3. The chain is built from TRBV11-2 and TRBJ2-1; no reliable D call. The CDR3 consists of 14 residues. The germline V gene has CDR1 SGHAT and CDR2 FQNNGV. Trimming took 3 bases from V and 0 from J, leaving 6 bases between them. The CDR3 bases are TGTGCCAGCAGCTTGGCCAGCTCCTACAATGAGCAGTTCTTC. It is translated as CASSLASSYNEQFF.